The 20 T cell receptor beta chains in this list originate from one sample, sequenced in a study of blood T cell repertoires in COVID-19. Method: immunoSEQ multiplex PCR; TCRdb's copy keeps in-frame clones and lacks some. The sample yields about 75,000 clones, about 88% seen once. Specimen: peripheral blood. All receptors derive from a human donor in a cohort sampled during active COVID-19.

The chain has TRBV2 and TRBJ2-7; 7 nucleotides agree with TRBD2. Germline V gene sequence: CDR1 SNHLY, CDR2 FYNNEI. The length of the CDR3 is 12 residues. V trimming: 5 bases; J trimming: 4 bases; junction bases outside the gene matches: 2. This CDR3 is CASSISGYEQYF. CDR3 DNA: TGTGCCAGCAGTATTAGCGGGTACGAGCAGTACTTC.

The chain employs TRBV24-1 and TRBJ2-1; 12 bases align to TRBD1. Germline V lookup: CDR1 KGHDR, CDR2 SFDVKD. The CDR3 sequence is 18 residues long. Unmatched junction bases numbered 8, after V lost 0 bases and J lost 6 bases. CDR3 in amino acids: CATSDLRSGTGGSNEQFF. DNA for the CDR3: TGTGCCACCAGTGATTTGCGTTCCGGGACAGGGGGCTCCAATGAGCAGTTCTTC.

In its sample, this clone was seen a few times. This rearrangement joins TRBV18 to TRBJ2-7; TRBD1 agrees at 7 bases. Losses at the gene ends were 3 bases for V and 1 base for J; bases not matched to a gene: 9. CDR3 length: 16 residues. CDR1 KGHSH and CDR2 LQKENI come from the germline V gene. CDR3: CASSPTGVTLSYEQYF. The CDR3 DNA is TGTGCCAGCTCACCCACAGGGGTTACCCTTTCCTACGAGCAGTACTTC.

This chain's CDR3 is CASSWQVQGAGGGELFF. DNA for the CDR3: TGCGCCAGCAGCTGGCAGGTACAGGGGGCTGGTGGCGGGGAGCTGTTTTTT. V usage is TRBV4-1 and J usage is TRBJ2-2; 9 bases are shared with TRBD1. J was trimmed by 7 bases and V by 5 bases; bases with no gene match: 14. The CDR3 runs 17 residues. Germline V CDR1 and CDR2: MGHRA, YSYEKL.

In nucleotides, the CDR3 is TGTGCCAGCAGCCAAAATAGCGGTAATGAGCAGTTCTTC. This codes for CASSQNSGNEQFF. V gene TRBV3-1 (or the pseudogene TRBV3-2) combines with J gene TRBJ2-1; TRBD2 might be the D (6 bases). The germline V gene encodes CDR1 LGHDT and CDR2 YNNKEL (reference sequence). The CDR3 consists of 13 residues. Trimming left V 2 bases short and J 7 bases short, with 9 bases between.

The chain is built from TRBV19 and TRBJ2-3, with TRBD1 matching over 11 bases. The CDR3 extends over 16 amino acids. Per the germline V gene, CDR1 is LNHDA and CDR2 is SQIVND (reference sequence). Trimming removed 4 bases from V and 5 bases from J; junction bases left unmatched: 8. The CDR3 loop reads CASSTGQGAGGDTQYF. The CDR3 bases are TGTGCCAGTAGTACCGGACAGGGGGCCGGAGGAGATACGCAGTATTTT.

J is TRBJ1-4 and V is TRBV10-3, with 7 nucleotides matching TRBD1. Germline CDR1 ENHRY, CDR2 SYGVKD. This CDR3 region has 16 residues. V dropped 2 bases and J dropped 4; count of bases not matched to a gene: 7. CDR3 in amino acids: CAISERGQRNNEKLFF. DNA of the CDR3: TGTGCCATCAGTGAGAGGGGACAGCGGAATAATGAAAAACTGTTTTTT.

V usage is TRBV12-3 or TRBV12-4 and J usage is TRBJ2-7; weak D call: TRBD2 (6 bases). The V end was cut by 5 bases, the J end by 5 bases, with 7 bases between. The CDR3 length is 11 residues. In nucleotides, the CDR3 is TGTGCCAGCAGTAAGCGGGACGAGCAGTACTTC. Its protein product is CASSKRDEQYF.

The chain uses TRBV29-1 and TRBJ2-5; 7 positions agree with TRBD1. V lost 0 bases to trimming and J lost 1 base; unmatched junction nucleotides: 8. Germline loops: CDR1 SQVTM, CDR2 ANQGSEA. The CDR3 extends over 16 amino acids. DNA for the CDR3: TGCAGCGTTGAAGATCCCGCCACAGGGGCCCAAGAGACCCAGTACTTC. It codes for CSVEDPATGAQETQYF.

The V gene is TRBV2, the J gene TRBJ2-1, with 10 bases matching TRBD2. The CDR3 sequence is 15 residues long. The V gene end was trimmed by 6 bases and the J gene end by 8 bases; junction bases not matched to a gene: 10. CDR1 and CDR2 from the germline V gene are SNHLY and FYNNEI. The CDR3 is CASSRLTSGVHEQFF. As DNA, the CDR3 is TGTGCCAGCAGCCGACTTACTAGCGGGGTGCATGAGCAGTTCTTC.

This clone was found a few times. CDR3 amino acids: CASSSGSGEETQYF. CDR3 DNA sequence: TGTGCCAGCAGCTCGGGTAGCGGGGAAGAGACCCAGTACTTC. The chain couples TRBV7-3 to TRBJ2-5; 8 positions match TRBD2. The CDR3 totals 14 residues. CDR1 and CDR2 (germline): SGHTA, FQGTGA. The J segment lost 3 bases and the V segment lost 4 bases, leaving 4 bases of the junction unmatched.

This clone showed up just once. This rearrangement joins TRBV7-9 to TRBJ1-2; D ambiguous. Trimming cost V 3 bases and J 4 bases, with 9 bases left between them. Germline V gene sequence: CDR1 SEHNR, CDR2 FQNEAQ (reference sequence). The CDR3 runs 13 residues. The CDR3: CASSLFSSYGYTF. Written as DNA, the CDR3 is TGTGCCAGCAGCTTGTTCTCCAGCTATGGCTACACCTTC.

This clone counts as medium-sized (0.01 to 0.1%). The chain uses TRBV18 and TRBJ2-5, with 7 positions matching TRBD1. V was clipped by 6 bases and J by 4 bases; unmatched bases: 2. The CDR3 covers 12 residues. CDR1 KGHSH and CDR2 LQKENI come from the germline V gene. The CDR3 region is CASSTGPETQYF. The CDR3 DNA reads as TGTGCCAGCTCGACAGGGCCAGAGACCCAGTACTTC.

V is TRBV4-2 and J is TRBJ2-6, with D uncertain. Trimming took off 2 bases at V and 0 bases at J, with 8 bases between the two ends. CDR1 LGHNA and CDR2 YNFKEQ come from the germline V gene. CDR3 length: 16 amino acids. CDR3 sequence reads: CASSQSTRSGANVLTF. The CDR3 DNA reads as TGTGCCAGCAGCCAAAGTACTCGCTCTGGGGCCAACGTCCTGACTTTC.

This clone appeared once. The chain recombines TRBV28 with TRBJ1-2; no definite D call. The germline V gene encodes CDR1 MDHEN and CDR2 SYDVKM. The V end was cut by 5 bases, the J end by 0 bases, with 7 bases between. The CDR3 spans 13 residues. CDR3 protein: CASSTDPNYGYTF. DNA for the CDR3: TGTGCCAGCAGTACAGACCCTAACTATGGCTACACCTTC.

The chain joins TRBV7-2 to TRBJ1-2; TRBD1 aligns across 7 bases. Trimming removed 1 base from V and 1 base from J; junction bases left unmatched: 3. The CDR3 spans 15 residues. Germline CDR1 reads SGHTA; CDR2 reads FQGNSA. CDR3: CASSLGPGGNYGYTF. The CDR3 DNA is TGTGCCAGCAGCTTAGGCCCAGGGGGTAACTATGGCTACACCTTC.

V gene TRBV3-1 (or the pseudogene TRBV3-2) combines with J gene TRBJ1-2, with unresolved D. Trimming removed 5 bases at V and 5 bases at J, with 6 bases between. This CDR3 has 11 amino acids. From germline, CDR1 is LGHDT and CDR2 YNNKEL (reference sequence). The CDR3 DNA reads as TGTGCCAGCAGCGGCCTTTATGGCTACACCTTC. It encodes CASSGLYGYTF.

V and J are TRBV4-2 and TRBJ1-2; D is possibly TRBD1 (6 bases). The CDR3 has 14 amino acids. The V and J ends lost 4 bases and 2 bases respectively, with 11 bases between them. Germline V gives CDR1 LGHNA, CDR2 YNFKEQ. The CDR3 loop is CASSRTGMNYGYTF. The CDR3 region has the DNA TGTGCCAGCAGCCGCACAGGGATGAACTATGGCTACACCTTC.

This chain connects TRBV12-3 or TRBV12-4 to TRBJ1-6; the D is unclear. This CDR3 spans 13 amino acids. Trimming left V 5 bases short and J 7 bases short, with 9 bases between. As DNA, the CDR3 is TGTGCCAGCAGTGACAACACGAATTCACCCCTCCACTTT. Its translation: CASSDNTNSPLHF.

This rearrangement joins TRBV24-1 to TRBJ1-1, with D possibly being TRBD1 (6 bases). The V end was cut by 9 bases, the J end by 1 base, with 11 bases between. The germline gives CDR1 KGHDR, CDR2 SFDVKD. The CDR3 runs 13 residues. In DNA form, the CDR3 reads TGTGCCACCCAGGGACAACCGAACACTGAAGCTTTCTTT. Its protein product is CATQGQPNTEAFF.